The clone carrying this T cell receptor (beta chain) is a singleton in its sample. The antigen is unknown. A much more abundant neighbour one base away suggests this may be a read error. Diagnoses used clinical symptoms, serum thyroxine and TRAb, thyroid ultrasound and orbital computed tomography. This sample stems from a study of T cells in Graves' hyperthyroidism and ophthalmopathy. Study-level background: Blood from the periphery was taken at initial diagnosis, before any treatment.

Germline V CDR1 and CDR2: MNHEY, SVGAGI. This CDR3 is built from 15 residues. Study findings and constraints: Using 13 V-J features, a model discriminated ophthalmopathy from stable hyperthyroidism. Ophthalmopathy prediction by the model preceded onset by a median approximately 5.9 months.

Amplified TCR beta CDR3 regions derived from RNA transcripts. The HTBI primer set was used in a first-round RT-PCR of the TCR CDR3. Via MiXCR, TCRdb re-called the multiplex PCR reads, giving one row per CDR3 protein. Among around 500,000 distinct CDR3 sequences listed, about 15% were seen once. Input material: blood. The TCR originated in a woman aged 40 to 55 with Graves' hyperthyroidism. This chain connects TRBV6-5 to TRBJ2-7, with 13 bases lining up with TRBD2. The CDR3 loop is CASSYQGLAGLEQHF. The CDR3 DNA sequence: TGTGCCAGCAGTTATCAGGGACTAGCGGGGTTGGAGCAGCACTTC.